This T cell receptor (beta chain) was sequenced for a study of post-analysis software for immune sequencing data. General study results and limits: TRBV segments more frequent in patients than in controls numbered a few and included TRBV5-6, TRBV5-1 and TRBV20-1. People with multiple sclerosis had a significantly lower normalized Chao1 diversity than controls did.

cDNA libraries for TCR beta contained unique molecular identifiers. MiXCR was run by TCRdb on the PCR reads, yielding one entry per CDR3 protein. The table lists some 260,000 distinct CDR3 sequences, around 34% of them singletons. The CDR3 spans 16 residues. The V gene end was trimmed by 6 bases and the J gene end by 9 bases; junction bases not matched to a gene: 12. CDR1 MDHEN and CDR2 SYDVKM come from the germline V gene. In regard to this clonotype: The antigen remains undetermined.

Sequencing was performed on blood. The chain employs TRBV28 and TRBJ2-1; 12 nucleotides agree with TRBD2. The TCR originated in a girl aged 5 to 17 with multiple sclerosis. The CDR3 spells CASRIWRTSGAGEQFF. The CDR3 DNA follows: TGTGCCAGCAGAATATGGCGGACTAGCGGGGCGGGTGAGCAGTTCTTC.